This T cell receptor beta chain was retrieved from a study of T cell clones after liver transplantation. Turning to the study itself: As an antigen-independent comparator, third-party-reactive TCRbeta sequences came from pre-transplant mixed lymphocyte reactions. Three of eight recipients were HCV-positive; others had non-autoimmune, non-viral indications. Notes on the study in general: In two subjects, few donor cells limited the measurable donor-reactive repertoire.

This clone was found once. What it binds is not known. The data were produced by immunoSEQ multiplex PCR, yet TCRdb's version contains in-frame clones alone and is incomplete. The profile shows some 120,000 clones, over 75% of them singletons. This CDR3 comprises 17 residues. V was cut by 4 bases and J by 4 bases, with 20 bases left in between. Germline V lookup: CDR1 SGDLS, CDR2 YYNGEE. This chain uses TRBV9 with TRBJ2-2; D possibly corresponds to TRBD1 (5 bases). This specimen consisted of CD4+ T cells from blood, obtained 12 months after liver transplant. The receptor's source is a human patient who received a liver transplant. Some T cells may originate from the graft donor. This CDR3 is CASSPRLGGAFTGELFF. The CDR3 DNA sequence: TGTGCCAGCAGCCCACGTTTGGGTGGGGCCTTCACCGGGGAGCTGTTTTTT.